The sequence of this T cell receptor (beta chain) was determined in a study of blood T cell repertoires in COVID-19. Whole-study context: Specimens from acute and convalescent COVID-19 originated in the United States, Italy and Spain. T cells, B-cell-depleted T cells, or PBMCs supplied cDNA or gDNA.

Per the study methods: Reference gene primer amplification gave nucleated cell count estimates. TCRdb's table, derived via immunoSEQ multiplex PCR, lists solely in-frame clones and lacks some. From that table come the V and J calls and clone size; the DNA was used to work out D and trimming. This sample carries over 250,000 clones, around nine tenths of them seen once, and the ten largest clones take around 10%. The V segment lost 5 bases and the J segment 2 bases; nucleotides outside the gene matches: 3. The CDR3 sequence is 15 residues long. Germline lookup yields CDR1 LNHDA and CDR2 SQIVND (reference sequence).

The receptor was isolated from a man aged 35-49 years who had recovered from COVID-19. Sequencing was done on a sample of peripheral blood. The gene calls are TRBV19 and TRBJ2-2; TRBD1 matches 9 bases. The CDR3 reads CASSDRGINTGELFF. CDR3 bases: TGTGCCAGTAGTGACAGGGGGATAAACACCGGGGAGCTGTTTTTT.